A selection of T cell receptor beta chains follows, all from one sample in a study of blood T cell repertoires in COVID-19. The method was immunoSEQ multiplex PCR; TCRdb's version includes in-frame clones alone and lacks a portion of them. The sample includes more than 400,000 clones, roughly 88% of them seen just once. Specimen: PBMCs or T cells enriched from blood (not recorded which). The origin of the receptors is a man in his late teens or twenties who had recovered from COVID-19. Both conserved end residues are part of each CDR3. The D gene is left open where the match is weak. Only part of the rows carry a size: once, few, many, or a class if the clone is expanded.

CDR3 length	clone size	V gene	D gene	J gene	CDR3 DNA	CDR3 protein
17	.	TRBV11-3	TRBD2	TRBJ2-2	TGTGCCAGCAGCTCGCTAGCGGGGGCGAAGAACACCGGGGAGCTGTTTTTT	CASSSLAGAKNTGELFF
18	.	TRBV5-1	TRBD2	TRBJ2-2	TGCGCCAGCAGCCCACCGGGACTAGCGGGAGTCTGGACCGGGGAGCTGTTTTTT	CASSPPGLAGVWTGELFF
16	.	TRBV10-3	TRBD1	TRBJ1-1	TGTGCCATCAGTGCCGGGACAGGGGGCGCGGTCACTGAAGCTTTCTTT	CAISAGTGGAVTEAFF
18	.	TRBV3-1/TRBV3-2	TRBD1	TRBJ1-1	TGTGCCAGCAGCCAATCGGGGGGACAGGGCCGTAGAGGCACTGAAGCTTTCTTT	CASSQSGGQGRRGTEAFF
12	few	TRBV11-1	.	TRBJ2-7	TGTGCCAGCAGCTTAAGCGCCTACGAGCAGTACTTC	CASSLSAYEQYF
13	.	TRBV30	.	TRBJ2-1	TGTGCCTTAGCTGGCCTGGGTGACAATGAGCAGTTCTTC	CALAGLGDNEQFF
14	.	TRBV19	TRBD1	TRBJ1-3	TGTGCCAGTAGGGACAGGGCATCTGGAAACACCATATATTTT	CASRDRASGNTIYF
15	.	TRBV3-1/TRBV3-2	.	TRBJ1-5	TGTGCCAGCAGCCAAGACGCTGCTACAGGTCAGCCCCAGCATTTT	CASSQDAATGQPQHF
14	.	TRBV4-1	.	TRBJ1-6	TGCGCCAGCAGCCAAGTCGAGGGAGATTCACCCCTCCACTTT	CASSQVEGDSPLHF
14	once	TRBV7-2	.	TRBJ2-4	TGTGCCAGCAGCTTCCGCGGACAAAGAAACATTCAGTACTTC	CASSFRGQRNIQYF
13	.	TRBV2	.	TRBJ1-4	TGTGCCAGCCTGAGGGAATGGGATGAAAAACTGTTTTTT	CASLREWDEKLFF
16	.	TRBV6-5	.	TRBJ2-1	TGTGCCAGCAGTTACTCATCAGGAGGAACCTACAATGAGCAGTTCTTC	CASSYSSGGTYNEQFF
14	.	TRBV29-1	TRBD1	TRBJ1-2	TGCAGCGCTGACCAGGCGGGGACAGGCTATGGCTACACCTTC	CSADQAGTGYGYTF
16	once	TRBV30	TRBD2	TRBJ2-1	TGTGCCTGGAGGGGACTAGAAACCTCTTCCTACAATGAGCAGTTCTTC	CAWRGLETSSYNEQFF
14	.	TRBV6-5	.	TRBJ1-2	TGTGCCAGCAGAAGGACAGCAGTTAACTATGGCTACACCTTC	CASRRTAVNYGYTF
13	.	TRBV6-5	.	TRBJ2-1	TGTGCCAGCACCGAACGTCCCGCGAGTGAGCAGTTCTTC	CASTERPASEQFF
15	.	TRBV5-6	.	TRBJ2-1	TGTGCCAGCAGCCCCGACCGGTTCTCGGGGGATGAGCAGTTCTTC	CASSPDRFSGDEQFF
15	once	TRBV9	TRBD2	TRBJ2-7	TGTGCCAGCAGCGTAGCAGCGGGAGCCTCTTCGATGCAGTACTTC	CASSVAAGASSMQYF
15	.	TRBV11-2	TRBD1	TRBJ1-2	TGTGCCAGCAGCCATCGACAGGGGGCTGACTATGGCTACACCTTC	CASSHRQGADYGYTF
14	.	TRBV5-1	TRBD1	TRBJ1-5	TGCGCCAGCAGCTTAGGGGACAGGAACCAGCCCCAGCATTTT	CASSLGDRNQPQHF